The rows below give T cell receptor beta chains drawn from one sample of a study of HIV-infected patients and healthy controls. Using its own MiXCR run on the 5' RACE reads, TCRdb lists one record per CDR3 protein. The table lists around 18,000 distinct CDR3 sequences, roughly 15% of them singletons, with roughly 25% in the top ten. The source material was CD8+ T cells from blood. Receptors were obtained from a human donor in good health. The CDR3 runs from the conserved cysteine through the conserved F or W. Fields, in order: CDR3 protein, V gene, J gene.

CDR3aa: CASSQTGGADSYEQYF
v_gene: TRBV4-2
j_gene: TRBJ2-7

CDR3aa: CASSVETQYF
v_gene: TRBV6-1
j_gene: TRBJ2-5

CDR3aa: CASSHQATRSSYEQYF
v_gene: TRBV11-2
j_gene: TRBJ2-7

CDR3aa: CASSLESSGYYEQFF
v_gene: TRBV7-9
j_gene: TRBJ2-1

CDR3aa: CASSMGESYEQYF
v_gene: TRBV19
j_gene: TRBJ2-7

CDR3aa: CASLGQSSYNEQFF
v_gene: TRBV25-1
j_gene: TRBJ2-1

CDR3aa: CASSRPTGPRTEGYTF
v_gene: TRBV7-9
j_gene: TRBJ1-2

CDR3aa: CASSQVPDLRGSSDSQHF
v_gene: TRBV3-2
j_gene: TRBJ1-5

CDR3aa: CASSESLPDRMDRGGRGYGYTF
v_gene: TRBV25-1
j_gene: TRBJ1-2

CDR3aa: CASSSEADTQYF
v_gene: TRBV13
j_gene: TRBJ2-3

CDR3aa: CASSPGTAILSYEQYF
v_gene: TRBV7-9
j_gene: TRBJ2-7

CDR3aa: CASRDTGTGSSPLHF
v_gene: TRBV2
j_gene: TRBJ1-6

CDR3aa: CSASKAGASSYNEQFF
v_gene: TRBV20-1
j_gene: TRBJ2-1

CDR3aa: CATSRDRGSRQPQHF
v_gene: TRBV15
j_gene: TRBJ1-5

CDR3aa: CASSIRGPGTQETQYF
v_gene: TRBV7-9
j_gene: TRBJ2-5

CDR3aa: CASSESLTGARAPEAFF
v_gene: TRBV2
j_gene: TRBJ1-1

CDR3aa: CASSIAGHSYEQYF
v_gene: TRBV27
j_gene: TRBJ2-7